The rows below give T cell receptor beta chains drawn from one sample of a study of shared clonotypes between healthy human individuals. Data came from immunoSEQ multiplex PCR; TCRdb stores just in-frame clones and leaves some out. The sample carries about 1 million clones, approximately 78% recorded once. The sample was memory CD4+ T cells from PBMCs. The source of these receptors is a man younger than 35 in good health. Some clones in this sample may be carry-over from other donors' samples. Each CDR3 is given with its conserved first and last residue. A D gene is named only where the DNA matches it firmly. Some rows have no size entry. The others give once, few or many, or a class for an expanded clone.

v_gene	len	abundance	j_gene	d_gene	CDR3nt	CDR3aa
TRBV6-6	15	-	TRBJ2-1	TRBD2	TGTGCCAGCAGGGGAGGACTAGCGGGAGAGGGTGAGCAGTTCTTC	CASRGGLAGEGEQFF
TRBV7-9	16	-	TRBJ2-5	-	TGTGCCAGCAGCTTCCGTTCGGGCAGTGAACAAGAGACCCAGTACTTC	CASSFRSGSEQETQYF
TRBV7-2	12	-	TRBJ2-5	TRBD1	TGTGCCAGCAGCGGACAGGACGGGCTTCAGTACTTC	CASSGQDGLQYF
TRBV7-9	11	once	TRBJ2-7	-	TGTGCCACCGCCAGCTCCTACGAGCAGTACTTC	CATASSYEQYF
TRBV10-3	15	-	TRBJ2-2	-	TGTGCCACCGGAGGGAATGGGGTCAACACCGGGGAGCTGTTTTTT	CATGGNGVNTGELFF
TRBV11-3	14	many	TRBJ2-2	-	TGTGCCAGCTCAAGGGAGCTCAACACCGGGGAGCTGTTTTTT	CASSRELNTGELFF
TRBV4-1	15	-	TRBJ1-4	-	TGCGCCAGCAGCCAAACCGGGGGGACTAATGAAAAACTGTTTTTT	CASSQTGGTNEKLFF
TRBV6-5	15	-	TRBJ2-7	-	TGTGCCAGCAGTTACTCGACAAGAGGCTCCTACGAGCAGTACTTC	CASSYSTRGSYEQYF
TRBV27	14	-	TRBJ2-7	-	TGTGCCAGCAGTTTACAGGGATTCACCTACGAGCAGTACTTC	CASSLQGFTYEQYF
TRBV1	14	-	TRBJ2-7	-	TGCACCAGCAGCATAGACCCGGGATACTACGAGCAGTACTTC	CTSSIDPGYYEQYF
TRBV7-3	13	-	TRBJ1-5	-	TGTGCCAGCAGCTTATGGGCCAATCAGCCCCAGCATTTT	CASSLWANQPQHF
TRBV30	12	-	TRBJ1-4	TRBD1	TGTGCCTGGCGCGACAGGGAGAGAAAACTGTTTTTT	CAWRDRERKLFF
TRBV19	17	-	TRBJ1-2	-	TGTGCCAGTAGTATAGTCTTCGCTTCAGGTGGGGGCCGGGGCTACACCTTC	CASSIVFASGGGRGYTF
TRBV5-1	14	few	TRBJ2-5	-	TGCGCCAGCAGCCCTGGGACGGGGGAAGAGACCCAGTACTTC	CASSPGTGEETQYF
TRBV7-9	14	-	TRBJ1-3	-	TGTGCCAGCAGCCGTGGGTTAGATGTACACACCATATATTTT	CASSRGLDVHTIYF
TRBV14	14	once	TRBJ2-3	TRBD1	TGTGCCAGCAGCCAACTTATACGGGACAGTACGCAGTATTTT	CASSQLIRDSTQYF
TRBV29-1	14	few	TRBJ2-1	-	TGCAGCGCCTTAGGGGGATATTCCACCAATGAGCAGTTCTTC	CSALGGYSTNEQFF
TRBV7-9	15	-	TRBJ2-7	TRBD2	TGTGCCAGCAGCTTTTTAGCGGGGGAGAACTACGAGCAGTACTTC	CASSFLAGENYEQYF
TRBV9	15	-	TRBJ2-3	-	TGTGCCAGCAGCGTAGGGGGGGAACTCACAGATACGCAGTATTTT	CASSVGGELTDTQYF
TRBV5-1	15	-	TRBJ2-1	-	TGCGCCAGCAGCTTGGGAGACGGCCCCTGGGATGAGCAGTTCTTC	CASSLGDGPWDEQFF
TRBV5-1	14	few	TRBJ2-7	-	TGCGCCAGCAGCTTGGGGGCAGAAGGCTACGAGCAGTACTTC	CASSLGAEGYEQYF
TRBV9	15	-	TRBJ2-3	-	TGTGCCAGCAGCGTAGGTAGCCAGGCGGGAGATACGCAGTATTTT	CASSVGSQAGDTQYF